A selection of T cell receptor beta chains follows, all from one sample in a study of blood T cells in healthy people across ages. TCRdb independently ran MiXCR on the 5' RACE reads; one entry per CDR3 protein. The sample gives some 700,000 distinct CDR3 sequences, approximately 39% of which show up once; roughly 19% is in the top ten. The sample comprised blood. These receptors were obtained from a woman between 55 and 75 years old in good health. CDR3s include the opening cysteine and the closing phenylalanine or tryptophan. Fields, in order: CDR3 length, V gene, J gene, clone size, D gene, CDR3 DNA, CDR3 protein. D genes are given only for firm matches. Size tells how often a clone was seen (once, few, many) or the class of an expanded clone, and some rows leave it out.

>18|TRBV9|TRBJ2-6|few|TRBD1
TGTGCCAGCAGCCCCGGGACAGGGGGCTCAGCTGGGGCCAACGTCCTGACTTTC
CASSPGTGGSAGANVLTF
>15|TRBV5-1|TRBJ2-1|few|TRBD2
TGCGCCAGCAGCTTGTTATCGGGGGGTTCGGATGAGCAGTTCTTC
CASSLLSGGSDEQFF
>13|TRBV10-3|TRBJ1-1|once|NA
TGTGCCACCAGGGAGGGGTTAAACACTGAAGCTTTCTTT
CATREGLNTEAFF
>13|TRBV20-1|TRBJ2-5|once|NA
TGCAGTGCTAGAGAGGTGTACCAAGAGACCCAGTACTTC
CSAREVYQETQYF
>14|TRBV20-1|TRBJ2-3|NA|NA
TGCAGTGCTAGAGATGGGGGGCGTGGAGATACGCAGTATTTT
CSARDGGRGDTQYF
>20|TRBV25-1|TRBJ2-6|NA|NA
TGTGCCAGCAGTGAATCCTTGGGGGGCGAAACTAGGGCTGGGGCCAACGTCCTGACTTTC
CASSESLGGETRAGANVLTF
>14|TRBV5-6|TRBJ2-3|NA|TRBD2
TGTGCCAGCAGCTGGGGTCCGGGGGGGGATACGCAGTATTTT
CASSWGPGGDTQYF
>15|TRBV6-1|TRBJ2-1|once|NA
TGTGCCAACAGTGAACCAGGGATTTCCTACAATGAGCAGTTCTTC
CANSEPGISYNEQFF
>13|TRBV7-2|TRBJ2-1|NA|NA
TGTGCCAGCAGCGCGCGTATACCCAATGAGCAGTTCTTC
CASSARIPNEQFF
>15|TRBV2|TRBJ2-5|once|TRBD2
TGTGCCAGCAGTGACCAGCGGGGGGGCGTAAAGACCCAGTACTTC
CASSDQRGGVKTQYF
>14|TRBV6-5|TRBJ1-1|NA|NA
TGTGCCAGTAGTTATGGGTTACCGGACACTGAAGCTTTCTTT
CASSYGLPDTEAFF
>13|TRBV20-1|TRBJ2-5|NA|TRBD1
TGCAGTGGGACGGGACAGGTGGAAGAGACCCAGTACTTC
CSGTGQVEETQYF
>14|TRBV7-9|TRBJ2-3|NA|NA
TGTGCCAGCCCCCGAGAGGGCTCTGGAGATACGCAGTATTTT
CASPREGSGDTQYF
>15|TRBV6-2/TRBV6-3|TRBJ2-1|NA|NA
TGTGCCAGCAGTTACGGAGAGGCGTCTCAAGAGACCCAGTTCTTC
CASSYGEASQETQFF
>14|TRBV20-1|TRBJ1-5|NA|TRBD1
TGCAGTGCTAGCCTACAGGGGGAGGCTCAGCCCCAGCATTTT
CSASLQGEAQPQHF
>13|TRBV20-1|TRBJ2-7|NA|TRBD2
TGCAGTGCTAGCGGGAGGGCCTTCTACGAGCAGTACTTC
CSASGRAFYEQYF
>16|TRBV18|TRBJ1-1|NA|TRBD1
TGTGCCAGCTCACCTATAACAGGGGGCGGGAACACTGAAGCTTTCTTT
CASSPITGGGNTEAFF
>13|TRBV6-2/TRBV6-3|TRBJ1-2|NA|NA
TGTGCCACTGGACAAAATGCTAACTATGGCTACACCTTC
CATGQNANYGYTF
>18|TRBV11-3|TRBJ1-2|NA|TRBD1
TGTGCCAGCAGCCTTTACGAGGACAGGTGGCCACGGAGCTATGGCTACACCTTC
CASSLYEDRWPRSYGYTF
>16|TRBV7-2|TRBJ2-1|NA|NA
TGTGCCAGCAGCTTAGTCATGTTCAGCTCCTACAATGAGCAGTTCTTC
CASSLVMFSSYNEQFF
>15|TRBV10-3|TRBJ2-5|NA|NA
TGTGCCATCAGCGCAGGACGGGGCCGGGAGGAGACCCAGTACTTC
CAISAGRGREETQYF
>12|TRBV6-5|TRBJ2-5|few|NA
TGTGCCAGCAGCTCGATGGCGGAGACCCAGTACTTC
CASSSMAETQYF
>13|TRBV29-1|TRBJ2-7|many|TRBD1
TGCAGCGGAAAGGGACAGGGGATCCACGAGCAGTACTTC
CSGKGQGIHEQYF
>15|TRBV4-3|TRBJ2-3|NA|NA
TGCGCCAGCAGCCAAGAATGGCGGAGCACAGATACGCAGTATTTT
CASSQEWRSTDTQYF
>11|TRBV20-1|TRBJ1-4|NA|NA
TGCAGTTCCAGGTCCCGGGAAAAACTGTTTTTT
CSSRSREKLFF
>16|TRBV3-1|TRBJ2-2|NA|NA
TGTGCTAGCAGCCAATGGTCGGGGGCGAACACCGGGGAGCTGTTTTTT
CASSQWSGANTGELFF
>13|TRBV28|TRBJ2-5|NA|TRBD2
TGTGCCAGCAGACCTAGCGGTTTAGAGACCCAGTACTTC
CASRPSGLETQYF
>16|TRBV9|TRBJ2-3|few|TRBD2
TGTGCCAGCAATCCTCTGACTAGCGGGGGCACAGATACGCAGTATTTT
CASNPLTSGGTDTQYF
>18|TRBV7-3|TRBJ2-7|NA|TRBD2
TGTGCCAGCAGTCTTAAAGGGGGACTAGTTTCCGCCTACAATGAGCAGTACTTC
CASSLKGGLVSAYNEQYF
>13|TRBV2|TRBJ2-1|NA|NA
TGTGCCAGCAGGGAGGGACCAGACAACGAGCAGTTCTTC
CASREGPDNEQFF
>17|TRBV4-2|TRBJ2-3|NA|NA
TGTGCCAGCAGCCAAGAGCCAGCGGGTACACACACAGGTACGCAGTATTTT
CASSQEPAGTHTGTQYF
>20|TRBV6-2/TRBV6-3|TRBJ2-7|NA|TRBD1
TGTGCCAGCAGTTACAACATCCTACAAATCCGGGACAGGGGGCCCTACGAGCAGTACTTC
CASSYNILQIRDRGPYEQYF
>14|TRBV6-5|TRBJ2-1|many|TRBD2
TGTGCCAGCAGTAAACTAGCGGGACTCAATGAGCAGTTCTTC
CASSKLAGLNEQFF
>13|TRBV29-1|TRBJ2-1|many|NA
TGCAGCGTTCCCAGGGCCCTCGACAATGAGCAGTTCTTC
CSVPRALDNEQFF
>13|TRBV20-1|TRBJ2-7|many|NA
TGCAGCCTTTCCGGGGACAAGACCTACGAGCAGTACTTC
CSLSGDKTYEQYF
>14|TRBV6-2/TRBV6-3|TRBJ2-4|few|NA
TGTGCCAGCATTTTTTCACCGTCTAGCAACATTCAGTACTTC
CASIFSPSSNIQYF
>14|TRBV28|TRBJ1-4|few|NA
TGTGCCAGCAGTTCGGGGACACTTAATGAAAAACTGTTTTTT
CASSSGTLNEKLFF
>13|TRBV3-1|TRBJ2-1|few|NA
TGTGCCAGCAGCCAAGTAGGGGGGGGTGAGCAGTTCTTC
CASSQVGGGEQFF
>16|TRBV20-1|TRBJ1-2|few|NA
TGCAGTGCTAGTCCGGCTACAGGCGATCCGAGCTATGGCTACACCTTC
CSASPATGDPSYGYTF
>14|TRBV7-2|TRBJ2-1|NA|NA
TGTGCCAGCAGCCCCCCGGGCCGGTTAAGGACCCAGTTCTTC
CASSPPGRLRTQFF
>19|TRBV15|TRBJ2-7|many|NA
TGTGCCACCAGCAGAGATCCCTCTTCCTTACCCGCGAGCTCCTACGAGCAGTACTTC
CATSRDPSSLPASSYEQYF
>15|TRBV4-3|TRBJ1-6|few|NA
TGCGCCAGCAGCCAAGATCTGGGCAAAGATTCACCCCTCCACTTT
CASSQDLGKDSPLHF
>16|TRBV7-2|TRBJ2-3|NA|NA
TGTGCCAGCAGCGCCACAGCTAGCGTCGGTACAGATACGAAGTATTTT
CASSATASVGTDTKYF
>15|TRBV27|TRBJ2-3|NA|NA
TGTGCCAGCAGTTTGCGGGGACAACCCACAGATACGCAGTATTTT
CASSLRGQPTDTQYF
>15|TRBV4-2|TRBJ2-6|many|NA
TGTGCCAGCAGCCAACAGGGATCTGGGGCCAACGTCCTGACTTTC
CASSQQGSGANVLTF
>16|TRBV7-2|TRBJ2-3|NA|TRBD2
TGTGCCAGCAGCTTAGTGCGGGGGGGCCCCACAGATACGCAGTATTTT
CASSLVRGGPTDTQYF
>12|TRBV29-1|TRBJ1-2|once|TRBD1
TGCAGCGTTGGGACAGGGGCATATGGCTACACCTTC
CSVGTGAYGYTF
>15|TRBV12-3/TRBV12-4|TRBJ2-5|few|NA
TGTGCCAGCTCAGACCCGGGGACGGGTGGCGAGACCCAGTACTTC
CASSDPGTGGETQYF